Following are 8 T cell receptor beta chains from one sample sequenced in a study of shared clonotypes between healthy human individuals. TCRdb's copy holds only in-frame clones and misses some; the assay was immunoSEQ multiplex PCR. The profile shows roughly 2 million clones, roughly 95% of them singletons. What was sequenced was naive CD4+ T cells sorted from blood. Subset reported: CD45RA+ positively selected. All receptors come from a man aged 18 to 30 in good health.

The gene calls are TRBV18 and TRBJ2-3; D perhaps matches TRBD2 (5 bases). The CDR3 spans 13 residues. CDR1 and CDR2 (germline): KGHSH, LQKENI. The germline V and J ends were trimmed by 4 bases and 2 bases, with 7 bases remaining between them. The CDR3: CASSQGLTDTQYF. The CDR3 DNA reads as TGTGCCAGCTCACAAGGACTCACAGATACGCAGTATTTT. The whole variable domain, remainder taken from reference TRBV18 and TRBJ2-3, is NAGVMQNPRHLVRRRGQEARLRCSPMKGHSHVYWYRQLPEEGLKFMVYLQKENIIDESGMPKERFSAEFPKEGPSILRIQQVVRGDSAAYFCASSQGLTDTQYFGPGTRLTVL.

The genes are TRBV6-5 and TRBJ1-2; 7 bases match TRBD1. CDR1 MNHEY and CDR2 SVGAGI come from the germline V gene. The CDR3 is made up of 13 amino acids. Losses at the gene ends were 9 bases for V and 0 bases for J; bases not matched to a gene: 4. Written as DNA, the CDR3 is TGTGCCAGTTCAGGGGGTGCTAACTATGGCTACACCTTC. It specifies CASSGGANYGYTF.

This rearrangement joins TRBV5-1 to TRBJ2-7; D may correspond to TRBD1 or TRBD2 (5 bases each). There are 12 residues in the CDR3. V lost 7 bases and J 4 bases, leaving 12 bases between the germline ends. CDR1 SGHRS and CDR2 YFSETQ come from the germline V gene. The chain's CDR3 is CASRDPRYEQYF. The CDR3 DNA reads as TGCGCCAGCCGGGACCCTCGTTACGAGCAGTACTTC. The variable domain in full, completed from reference TRBV5-1 and TRBJ2-7, reads KAGVTQTPRYLIKTRGQQVTLSCSPISGHRSVSWYQQTPGQGLQFLFEYFSETQRNKGNFPGRFSGRQFSNSRSEMNVSTLELGDSALYLCASRDPRYEQYFGPGTRLTVT.

The gene calls are TRBV5-8 and TRBJ2-7, with TRBD1 identical over 9 bases. The ends lost 4 bases at V and 2 bases at J; junction bases unmatched: 7. The CDR3 has 15 residues. Germline CDR1 SGHTS, CDR2 YDEGEE. The CDR3 sequence is CASSTGGARTYEQYF. Written as DNA, the CDR3 is TGTGCCAGCAGCACAGGGGGCGCGAGGACCTACGAGCAGTACTTC.

This chain connects TRBV5-6 to TRBJ2-1; D might be TRBD1 or TRBD2, each matching 5 bases. This CDR3 is built from 18 residues. The V and J ends lost 5 bases and 5 bases respectively, with 26 bases between them. Germline assignment: CDR1 SGHDT and CDR2 YYEEEE. CDR3 DNA: TGTGCCAGCAGTCACAGCCCACCCCCGGGGCACAAAGACAATGAGCAGTTCTTC. This codes for CASSHSPPPGHKDNEQFF.

The V and J genes are TRBV29-1 and TRBJ2-7; unclear D gene. V dropped 0 bases and J dropped 10 bases, with 13 bases sitting between them. The CDR3 covers 12 residues. Germline lookup yields CDR1 SQVTM and CDR2 ANQGSEA. As DNA, the CDR3 is TGCAGCGTTGAAGACCGGCCGAGCGAACAGTACTTC. The encoded protein is CSVEDRPSEQYF.

The chain carries TRBV18 and TRBJ1-3; perhaps TRBD1 as D (6 bases). V was cut by 2 bases and J by 2 bases, with 16 bases left in between. Germline CDR1 KGHSH, CDR2 LQKENI. CDR3 length equals 17 residues. The CDR3 DNA follows: TGTGCCAGCTCACCATCAAATCACAGGGTAACTGGAAACACCATATATTTT. This codes for CASSPSNHRVTGNTIYF.

The chain joins TRBV30 to TRBJ2-5; unclear D gene. CDR3 length: 12 residues. Trimming took off 5 bases at V and 2 bases at J, with 9 bases between the two ends. Germline CDR1 is GTSNPN and CDR2 is SVGIG (reference sequence). The CDR3 loop is CAWGMGQETQYF. In DNA, the CDR3 is TGTGCCTGGGGAATGGGGCAAGAGACCCAGTACTTC.